The T cell receptor (beta chain) under discussion was sequenced for a study of early T cells in non-severe SARS-CoV-2 infection. TCRdb passed the 5' RACE reads through MiXCR, listing each CDR3 protein once. The sample includes fewer than 85,000 distinct CDR3 sequences, over 9% of them seen just once. This CDR3 is built from 15 residues. V lost 3 bases to trimming and J lost 4 bases, with 12 bases between them. Germline CDR1 is SNHLY and CDR2 is FYNNEI. This clonotype was detected many times. The source is an adult who was a healthcare worker with PCR-confirmed SARS-CoV-2 infection or an uninfected control (not recorded which). Sample: whole blood. The rearrangement links TRBV2 to TRBJ2-2; either TRBD1 or TRBD2 may fit D (6 bases each). The CDR3 protein is CASSEVQGGTGELFF. CDR3 coding DNA: TGTGCCAGCAGTGAGGTACAGGGAGGCACCGGGGAGCTGTTTTTT.